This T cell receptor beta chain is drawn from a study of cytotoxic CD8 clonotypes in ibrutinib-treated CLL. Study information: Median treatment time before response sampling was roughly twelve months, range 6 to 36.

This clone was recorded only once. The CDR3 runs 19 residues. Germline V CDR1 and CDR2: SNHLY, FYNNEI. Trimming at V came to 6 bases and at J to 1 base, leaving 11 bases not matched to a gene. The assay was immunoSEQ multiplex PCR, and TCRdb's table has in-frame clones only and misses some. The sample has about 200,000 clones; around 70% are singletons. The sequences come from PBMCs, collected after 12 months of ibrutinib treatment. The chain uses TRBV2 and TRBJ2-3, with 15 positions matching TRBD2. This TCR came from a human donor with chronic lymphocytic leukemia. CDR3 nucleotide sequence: TGTGCCAGCAGGGCCGGGACTAGCGGGGGGTGGATTCGCACAGATACGCAGTATTTT. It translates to CASRAGTSGGWIRTDTQYF.